Listed below are T cell receptor beta chains from one sample, sequenced in a study of monozygotic twins with inflammatory bowel disease. TCRdb reprocessed the 5' RACE reads, keeping one entry per CDR3 protein, no DNA. The sample holds approximately 400,000 distinct CDR3 sequences. Input material: blood. The origin of the receptors is a human donor with ulcerative colitis or Crohn's disease, or a healthy co-twin of an affected twin (not recorded which). Both conserved end residues are part of each CDR3.

TRBJ1-1 TRBV6-5 CASSYSTHQNTEAFF
TRBJ1-2 TRBV6-5 CASSSATANYGYTF
TRBJ1-4 TRBV12-3/TRBV12-4 CASSFSRGRGEKLFF
TRBJ2-3 TRBV7-2 CASSLEEAVPDTQYF
TRBJ2-7 TRBV5-5 CASSKPGTSYEQYF
TRBJ1-5 TRBV27 CASSPEWQGNQPQHF
TRBJ2-5 TRBV20-1 CSARGSGRVQETQYF
TRBJ2-7 TRBV12-3/TRBV12-4 CASSRPRSSNYEQYF
TRBJ1-3 TRBV29-1 CSANQGNTIYF
TRBJ2-7 TRBV4-3 CASSQDWGGPEQYF
TRBJ2-7 TRBV20-1 CSARGPIATRESYEQYF
TRBJ2-5 TRBV11-2 CACTLGGFQETQYF
TRBJ1-5 TRBV5-4 CASSLDPGNSNQPQHF
TRBJ2-1 TRBV5-1 CASSLGLVYNEQFF
TRBJ1-1 TRBV5-1 CASSLEPALMNTEAFF
TRBJ1-2 TRBV2 CASSEVTEYGYTF
TRBJ2-7 TRBV5-1 CASSILGETGLDEQYF
TRBJ2-3 TRBV20-1 CSARDLLGSRTDTQYF
TRBJ1-4 TRBV13 CASSQKVGTNEKLFF
TRBJ1-4 TRBV7-2 CASSRPAPNEKLFF
TRBJ1-5 TRBV7-2 CASRQDINQPQHF
TRBJ1-2 TRBV11-2 CASSSGRQGNYGYTF
TRBJ2-2 TRBV19 CASNRGIMANTGELFF
TRBJ2-7 TRBV28 CASSSPRGGSYEQYF
TRBJ2-1 TRBV7-6 CASSSTSFNEQFF
TRBJ1-4 TRBV5-1 CASSVRGWQINEKLFF
TRBJ2-6 TRBV19 CASSIDSGANVLTF
TRBJ2-1 TRBV6-5 CASSYSGTAYNEQFF